This is a list of T cell receptor beta chains from one sample in a study of T cell responses to AZD1222 COVID-19 vaccine. Method: immunoSEQ multiplex PCR; TCRdb's copy keeps in-frame clones and lacks some. Of 150,000 to 200,000 clones listed, around 92% are singletons. Sequenced here: peripheral blood, sampled on day 0 of AZD1222 vaccination. The receptor source for this set is an adult in good health. CDR3s include the opening cysteine and the closing phenylalanine or tryptophan. Fields, in order: D gene, J gene, V gene, clone size, CDR3 protein, CDR3 DNA. D genes are given only for firm matches. The size of a clone is reported for some rows only, either as once, few or many, or as a class for expanded clones.

D gene: NA
J gene: TRBJ2-7
V gene: TRBV5-1
clone size: NA
CDR3 protein: CASSLEGPPYEQYF
CDR3 DNA: TGCGCCAGCAGCTTGGAGGGACCCCCCTACGAGCAGTACTTC

D gene: NA
J gene: TRBJ1-1
V gene: TRBV12-2
clone size: NA
CDR3 protein: CASRSRDSWNTEAFF
CDR3 DNA: TGTGCAAGTCGCTCAAGGGACAGTTGGAACACTGAAGCTTTCTTT

D gene: NA
J gene: TRBJ1-5
V gene: TRBV6-2/TRBV6-3
clone size: NA
CDR3 protein: CASSLPPAGRAQPQHF
CDR3 DNA: TGTGCCAGCAGTTTACCCCCAGCGGGGCGGGCTCAGCCCCAGCATTTT

D gene: NA
J gene: TRBJ2-7
V gene: TRBV6-2/TRBV6-3
clone size: NA
CDR3 protein: CASSPAGTVVREQYF
CDR3 DNA: TGTGCCAGCAGTCCGGCCGGGACGGTGGTAAGGGAGCAGTACTTC

D gene: NA
J gene: TRBJ2-7
V gene: TRBV27
clone size: NA
CDR3 protein: CASSLGPHGSYEQYF
CDR3 DNA: TGTGCCAGCAGTTTGGGACCCCATGGGAGTTACGAGCAGTACTTC

D gene: TRBD1
J gene: TRBJ1-6
V gene: TRBV30
clone size: NA
CDR3 protein: CAWGQEHNSPLHF
CDR3 DNA: TGTGCCTGGGGACAGGAGCATAATTCACCCCTCCACTTT

D gene: NA
J gene: TRBJ1-5
V gene: TRBV21-1
clone size: NA
CDR3 protein: CASSKGRQGLGFQPQHF
CDR3 DNA: TGTGCCAGCAGCAAAGGACGCCAGGGGCTAGGTTTTCAGCCCCAGCATTTT

D gene: TRBD2
J gene: TRBJ2-2
V gene: TRBV6-4
clone size: NA
CDR3 protein: CASSRVAGDTGELFF
CDR3 DNA: TGTGCCAGCAGCAGAGTAGCGGGAGACACCGGGGAGCTGTTTTTT

D gene: TRBD1
J gene: TRBJ1-5
V gene: TRBV28
clone size: once
CDR3 protein: CASSFTGGQPQHF
CDR3 DNA: TGTGCCAGCAGTTTTACAGGGGGTCAGCCCCAGCATTTT

D gene: TRBD1
J gene: TRBJ2-7
V gene: TRBV13
clone size: NA
CDR3 protein: CASSDISGTGVYEQYF
CDR3 DNA: TGTGCCAGCAGCGATATCTCCGGGACAGGAGTCTACGAGCAGTACTTC

D gene: TRBD1
J gene: TRBJ1-2
V gene: TRBV30
clone size: NA
CDR3 protein: CAWKDRGKYGYTF
CDR3 DNA: TGTGCCTGGAAGGACAGGGGAAAGTATGGCTACACCTTC

D gene: NA
J gene: TRBJ2-7
V gene: TRBV29-1
clone size: NA
CDR3 protein: CSVGQRQVYEQYF
CDR3 DNA: TGCAGCGTTGGTCAGCGACAAGTTTACGAGCAGTACTTC

D gene: NA
J gene: TRBJ1-6
V gene: TRBV5-1
clone size: once
CDR3 protein: CASSLGDSSYNSPLHF
CDR3 DNA: TGCGCCAGCAGCTTGGGAGACAGCTCCTATAATTCACCCCTCCACTTT

D gene: NA
J gene: TRBJ2-7
V gene: TRBV23-1
clone size: NA
CDR3 protein: CASSQGEDMTYEQYF
CDR3 DNA: TGCGCCAGCAGTCAAGGAGAGGATATGACCTACGAGCAGTACTTC

D gene: NA
J gene: TRBJ2-5
V gene: TRBV11-2
clone size: NA
CDR3 protein: CASSFDRRGGSQYF
CDR3 DNA: TGTGCCAGCAGCTTTGATAGGCGGGGTGGGTCCCAGTACTTC

D gene: TRBD1
J gene: TRBJ1-2
V gene: TRBV11-2
clone size: NA
CDR3 protein: CASSLGRDRGLGYTF
CDR3 DNA: TGTGCCAGCAGCTTAGGGCGGGACAGGGGGCTCGGCTACACCTTC

D gene: TRBD1
J gene: TRBJ1-4
V gene: TRBV2
clone size: NA
CDR3 protein: CARGQGGNEKLFF
CDR3 DNA: TGTGCCAGGGGACAGGGTGGAAATGAAAAACTGTTTTTT

D gene: TRBD1
J gene: TRBJ1-2
V gene: TRBV30
clone size: NA
CDR3 protein: CACYRGFRRGPGDSPRNYGYTF
CDR3 DNA: TGTGCCTGCTATCGGGGGTTCCGGAGGGGGCCGGGCGATTCCCCGAGGAACTATGGCTACACCTTC

D gene: TRBD1
J gene: TRBJ1-5
V gene: TRBV30
clone size: NA
CDR3 protein: CAWNQGQPNQPQHF
CDR3 DNA: TGTGCCTGGAATCAGGGACAGCCCAATCAGCCCCAGCATTTT

D gene: NA
J gene: TRBJ1-6
V gene: TRBV7-2
clone size: NA
CDR3 protein: CASSLAWSINSPLHF
CDR3 DNA: TGTGCCAGCAGCTTAGCGTGGTCGATTAATTCACCCCTCCACTTT

D gene: NA
J gene: TRBJ1-2
V gene: TRBV28
clone size: NA
CDR3 protein: CASSLVRKGANYGYTF
CDR3 DNA: TGTGCCAGCAGTTTAGTCCGGAAGGGTGCTAACTATGGCTACACCTTC

D gene: NA
J gene: TRBJ1-2
V gene: TRBV5-4
clone size: once
CDR3 protein: CAGSLENLGGAYTF
CDR3 DNA: TGTGCCGGCAGCTTGGAAAATCTCGGGGGCGCCTACACCTTC

D gene: NA
J gene: TRBJ1-2
V gene: TRBV7-2
clone size: NA
CDR3 protein: CASGARGEIYGYTF
CDR3 DNA: TGTGCCAGCGGGGCCAGGGGCGAAATCTATGGCTACACCTTC

D gene: NA
J gene: TRBJ2-3
V gene: TRBV3-1/TRBV3-2
clone size: NA
CDR3 protein: CASSPTGERDTDTQYF
CDR3 DNA: TGTGCCAGCAGCCCAACGGGGGAGCGTGACACAGATACGCAGTATTTT

D gene: NA
J gene: TRBJ2-1
V gene: TRBV11-3
clone size: NA
CDR3 protein: CASSSPWGQRHNEQFF
CDR3 DNA: TGTGCCAGCAGCTCCCCGTGGGGGCAAAGGCACAATGAGCAGTTCTTC

D gene: TRBD2
J gene: TRBJ2-4
V gene: TRBV27
clone size: NA
CDR3 protein: CASSFRDTGGGKNIQYF
CDR3 DNA: TGTGCCAGCAGTTTCCGCGACACCGGCGGGGGCAAAAACATTCAGTACTTC

D gene: TRBD1
J gene: TRBJ2-7
V gene: TRBV3-1/TRBV3-2
clone size: NA
CDR3 protein: CASSPGQAPYEQYF
CDR3 DNA: TGTGCCAGCAGCCCGGGACAGGCCCCCTACGAGCAGTACTTC

D gene: NA
J gene: TRBJ2-2
V gene: TRBV6-4
clone size: NA
CDR3 protein: CASSDTNTGELFF
CDR3 DNA: TGTGCCAGCAGTGACACGAACACCGGGGAGCTGTTTTTT

D gene: TRBD1
J gene: TRBJ1-1
V gene: TRBV4-3
clone size: NA
CDR3 protein: CASSQGQGVRAFF
CDR3 DNA: TGCGCCAGCAGCCAAGGCCAGGGGGTAAGAGCTTTCTTT

D gene: NA
J gene: TRBJ2-2
V gene: TRBV7-2
clone size: NA
CDR3 protein: CASSLSVLNTGELFF
CDR3 DNA: TGTGCCAGCAGCCTAAGCGTATTGAACACCGGGGAGCTGTTTTTT

D gene: NA
J gene: TRBJ1-1
V gene: TRBV7-3
clone size: NA
CDR3 protein: CASSASPNTEAFF
CDR3 DNA: TGTGCCAGCAGCGCCTCACCGAACACTGAAGCTTTCTTT

D gene: NA
J gene: TRBJ2-7
V gene: TRBV7-2
clone size: NA
CDR3 protein: CASSSYSYEQYF
CDR3 DNA: TGTGCCAGCAGCTCCTACTCCTACGAGCAGTACTTC

D gene: NA
J gene: TRBJ2-2
V gene: TRBV27
clone size: NA
CDR3 protein: CASRAGASLGGTGELFF
CDR3 DNA: TGTGCCAGCAGGGCCGGAGCGTCCCTGGGAGGCACCGGGGAGCTGTTTTTT

D gene: NA
J gene: TRBJ2-5
V gene: TRBV3-1/TRBV3-2
clone size: NA
CDR3 protein: CASSLPQGWGETQYF
CDR3 DNA: TGTGCCAGCAGCCTACCCCAGGGCTGGGGGGAGACCCAGTACTTC

D gene: TRBD1
J gene: TRBJ1-6
V gene: TRBV3-1/TRBV3-2
clone size: NA
CDR3 protein: CASSAMGTGANSPLHF
CDR3 DNA: TGTGCCAGCAGCGCTATGGGGACAGGGGCTAATTCACCCCTCCACTTT

D gene: NA
J gene: TRBJ1-5
V gene: TRBV18
clone size: few
CDR3 protein: CASSPGSEGQPQHF
CDR3 DNA: TGTGCCAGCTCACCAGGGAGTGAGGGTCAGCCCCAGCATTTT

D gene: NA
J gene: TRBJ2-2
V gene: TRBV6-4
clone size: few
CDR3 protein: CASSPTGPRGIANTGELFF
CDR3 DNA: TGTGCCAGCAGTCCCACAGGCCCCAGGGGTATCGCGAACACCGGGGAGCTGTTTTTT

D gene: NA
J gene: TRBJ2-5
V gene: TRBV4-2
clone size: few
CDR3 protein: CASSQGVYDQETQYF
CDR3 DNA: TGTGCCAGCAGCCAAGGGGTTTACGACCAAGAGACCCAGTACTTC

D gene: NA
J gene: TRBJ1-2
V gene: TRBV27
clone size: NA
CDR3 protein: CASSLDGLGYGYTF
CDR3 DNA: TGTGCCAGCAGTCTCGATGGTTTAGGCTATGGCTACACCTTC

D gene: TRBD2
J gene: TRBJ2-3
V gene: TRBV6-2/TRBV6-3
clone size: NA
CDR3 protein: CASSPRSGGLGDTQYF
CDR3 DNA: TGTGCCAGCAGCCCCCGTAGCGGGGGGCTGGGAGATACGCAGTATTTT

D gene: TRBD1
J gene: TRBJ1-2
V gene: TRBV5-6
clone size: NA
CDR3 protein: CASSIQGADYGYTF
CDR3 DNA: TGTGCCAGCAGCATACAGGGGGCGGACTATGGCTACACCTTC

D gene: NA
J gene: TRBJ1-5
V gene: TRBV18
clone size: NA
CDR3 protein: CASSPGGVSNQPQHF
CDR3 DNA: TGTGCCAGCTCGCCCGGTGGGGTCAGCAATCAGCCCCAGCATTTT

D gene: TRBD1
J gene: TRBJ1-3
V gene: TRBV7-9
clone size: NA
CDR3 protein: CASSLDRGPGNTIYF
CDR3 DNA: TGTGCCAGCAGCTTAGACAGGGGGCCTGGAAACACCATATATTTT

D gene: NA
J gene: TRBJ1-1
V gene: TRBV5-1
clone size: NA
CDR3 protein: CASSYRTGREAFF
CDR3 DNA: TGCGCCAGCAGCTACAGGACTGGCAGAGAAGCTTTCTTT

D gene: NA
J gene: TRBJ1-1
V gene: TRBV10-3
clone size: NA
CDR3 protein: CASTPSPNTEAFF
CDR3 DNA: TGTGCCTCAACCCCTTCACCGAACACTGAAGCTTTCTTT

D gene: NA
J gene: TRBJ2-7
V gene: TRBV2
clone size: NA
CDR3 protein: CASTISYEQYF
CDR3 DNA: TGTGCCAGCACGATCTCCTACGAGCAGTACTTC

D gene: NA
J gene: TRBJ2-7
V gene: TRBV12-3/TRBV12-4
clone size: NA
CDR3 protein: CASSAGLEQYF
CDR3 DNA: TGTGCCAGCAGTGCTGGTCTCGAGCAGTACTTC

D gene: NA
J gene: TRBJ1-5
V gene: TRBV15
clone size: NA
CDR3 protein: CATSREAGANDQPQHF
CDR3 DNA: TGTGCCACCAGCAGAGAGGCAGGGGCCAACGATCAGCCCCAGCATTTT